This T cell receptor (beta chain) came from a study of T-cell memory formation after mild COVID-19. Study-wide results and caveats: Pre-infection memory contained some responding clones, which suggested that cross-reactive memory had joined.

In germline, CDR1 is MNHEY, CDR2 SMNVEV (reference sequence). The length of the CDR3 is 16 residues. Trimming took off 0 bases at V and 4 bases at J, with 15 bases between the two ends. As for this clonotype: What it binds is not known.

Using its own MiXCR run on the 5' RACE reads, TCRdb lists one record per CDR3 protein. Of approximately 65,000 distinct CDR3 sequences in the sample, roughly 10% were seen once. The receptor was derived from a man aged 18 to 29 who had mild COVID-19 (a few samples of this study predate the infection). Cell type and time point are not known. The sample taken for sequencing was PBMCs or a T cell subset sorted from them (not recorded which). V gene TRBV27 combines with J gene TRBJ1-1, with D perhaps matching TRBD1 (6 bases). The CDR3 DNA follows: TGTGCCAGCAGTTTATCGAATATAGGGGGGGGCACTGAAGCTTTCTTT. Its protein product is CASSLSNIGGGTEAFF.